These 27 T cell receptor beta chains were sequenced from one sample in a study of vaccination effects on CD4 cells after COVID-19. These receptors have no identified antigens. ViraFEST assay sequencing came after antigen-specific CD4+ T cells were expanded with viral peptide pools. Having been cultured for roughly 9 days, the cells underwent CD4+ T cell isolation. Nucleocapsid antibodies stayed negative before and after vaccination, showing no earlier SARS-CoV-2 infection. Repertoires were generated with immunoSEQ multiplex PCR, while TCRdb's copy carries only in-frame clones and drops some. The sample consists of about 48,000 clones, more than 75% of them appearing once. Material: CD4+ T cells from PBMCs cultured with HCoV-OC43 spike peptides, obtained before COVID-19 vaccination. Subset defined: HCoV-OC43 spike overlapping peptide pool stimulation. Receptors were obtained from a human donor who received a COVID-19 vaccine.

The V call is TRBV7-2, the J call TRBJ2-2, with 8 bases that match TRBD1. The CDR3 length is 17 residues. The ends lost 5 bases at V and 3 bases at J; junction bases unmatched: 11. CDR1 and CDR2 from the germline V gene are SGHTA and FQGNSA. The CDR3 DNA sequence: TGTGCCAGCAGCCCGTCCCACAGGGGGTCGGACACCGGGGAGCTGTTTTTT. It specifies CASSPSHRGSDTGELFF. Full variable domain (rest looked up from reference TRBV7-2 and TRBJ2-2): GAGVSQSPSNKVTEKGKDVELRCDPISGHTALYWYRQSLGQGLEFLIYFQGNSAPDKSGLPSDRFSAERTGGSVSTLTIQRTQQEDSAVYLCASSPSHRGSDTGELFFGEGSRLTVL.

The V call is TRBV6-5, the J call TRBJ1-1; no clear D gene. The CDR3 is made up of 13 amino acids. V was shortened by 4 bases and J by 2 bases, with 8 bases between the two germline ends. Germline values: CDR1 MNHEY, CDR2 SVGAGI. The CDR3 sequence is CASSFTYNTEAFF. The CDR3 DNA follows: TGTGCCAGCAGTTTCACTTATAACACTGAAGCTTTCTTT.

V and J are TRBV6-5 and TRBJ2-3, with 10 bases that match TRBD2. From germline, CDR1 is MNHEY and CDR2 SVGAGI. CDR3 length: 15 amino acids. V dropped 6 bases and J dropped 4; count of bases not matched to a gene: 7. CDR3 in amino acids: CASSRAGGPADTQYF. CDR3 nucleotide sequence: TGTGCCAGCAGCCGAGCGGGGGGGCCGGCAGATACGCAGTATTTT.

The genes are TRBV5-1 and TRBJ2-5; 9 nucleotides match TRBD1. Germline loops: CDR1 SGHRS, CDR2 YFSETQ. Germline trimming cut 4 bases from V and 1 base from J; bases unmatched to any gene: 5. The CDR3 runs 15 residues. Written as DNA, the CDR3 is TGCGCCAGCAGCCTACAGGGGGCCATCCAAGAGACCCAGTACTTC. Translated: CASSLQGAIQETQYF. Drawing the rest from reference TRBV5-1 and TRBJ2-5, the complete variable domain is KAGVTQTPRYLIKTRGQQVTLSCSPISGHRSVSWYQQTPGQGLQFLFEYFSETQRNKGNFPGRFSGRQFSNSRSEMNVSTLELGDSALYLCASSLQGAIQETQYFGPGTRLLVL.

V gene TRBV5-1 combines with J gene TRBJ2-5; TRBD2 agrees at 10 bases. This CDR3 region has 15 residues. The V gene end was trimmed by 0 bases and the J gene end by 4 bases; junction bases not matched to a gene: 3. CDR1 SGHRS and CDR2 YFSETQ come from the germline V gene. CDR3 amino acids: CASSLVPSGGETQYF. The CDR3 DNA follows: TGCGCCAGCAGCTTGGTCCCTAGCGGGGGAGAGACCCAGTACTTC.

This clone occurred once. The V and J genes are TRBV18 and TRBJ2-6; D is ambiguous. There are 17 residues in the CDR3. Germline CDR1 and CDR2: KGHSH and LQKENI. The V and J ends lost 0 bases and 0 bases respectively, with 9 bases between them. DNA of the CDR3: TGTGCCAGCTCACCACCGAACATGATCTCTGGGGCCAACGTCCTGACTTTC. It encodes CASSPPNMISGANVLTF.

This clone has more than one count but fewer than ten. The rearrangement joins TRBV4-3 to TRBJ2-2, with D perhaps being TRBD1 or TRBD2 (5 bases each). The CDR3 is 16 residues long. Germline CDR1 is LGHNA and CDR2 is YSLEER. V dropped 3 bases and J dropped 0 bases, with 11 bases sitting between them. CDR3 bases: TGCGCCAGCAGCCAGGGACCGACTACGAACACCGGGGAGCTGTTTTTT. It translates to CASSQGPTTNTGELFF.

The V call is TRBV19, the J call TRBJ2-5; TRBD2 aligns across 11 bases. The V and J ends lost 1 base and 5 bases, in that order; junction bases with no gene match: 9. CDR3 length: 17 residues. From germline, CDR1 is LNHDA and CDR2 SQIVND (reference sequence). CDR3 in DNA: TGTGCCAGTAGTATAGTCGGGCTAGCGGGGGGACGGGAGACCCAGTACTTC. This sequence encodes CASSIVGLAGGRETQYF. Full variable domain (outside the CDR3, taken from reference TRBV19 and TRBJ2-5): DGGITQSPKYLFRKEGQNVTLSCEQNLNHDAMYWYRQDPGQGLRLIYYSQIVNDFQKGDIAEGYSVSREKKESFPLTVTSAQKNPTAFYLCASSIVGLAGGRETQYFGPGTRLLVL.

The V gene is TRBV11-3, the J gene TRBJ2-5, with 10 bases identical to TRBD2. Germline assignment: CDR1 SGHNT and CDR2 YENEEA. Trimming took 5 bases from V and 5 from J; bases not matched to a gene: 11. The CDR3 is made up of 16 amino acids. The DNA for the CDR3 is TGTGCCAGCAGCCCAAGGAGAGCGGGGGGGCCGGAGACCCAGTACTTC. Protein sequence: CASSPRRAGGPETQYF.

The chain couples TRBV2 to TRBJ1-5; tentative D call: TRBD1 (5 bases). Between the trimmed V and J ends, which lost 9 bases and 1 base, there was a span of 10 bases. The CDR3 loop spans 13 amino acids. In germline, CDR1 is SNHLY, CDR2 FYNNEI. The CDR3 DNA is TGTGCCAGTGGGGGGGACAGCAATCAGCCCCAGCATTTT. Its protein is CASGGDSNQPQHF.

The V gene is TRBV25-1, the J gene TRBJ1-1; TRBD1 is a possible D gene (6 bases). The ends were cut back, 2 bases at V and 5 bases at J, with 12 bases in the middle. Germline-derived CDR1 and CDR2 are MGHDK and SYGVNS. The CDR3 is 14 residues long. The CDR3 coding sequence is TGTGCCAGCAGTGAAGAAGGGGGAGTGACTGAAGCTTTCTTT. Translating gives CASSEEGGVTEAFF.

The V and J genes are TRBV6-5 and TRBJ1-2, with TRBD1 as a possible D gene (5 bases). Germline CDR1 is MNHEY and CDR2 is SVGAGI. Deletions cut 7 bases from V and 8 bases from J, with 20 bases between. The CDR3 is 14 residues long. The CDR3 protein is CASTSGAGRVGYTF. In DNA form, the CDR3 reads TGTGCCAGCACCTCCGGCGCAGGGAGGGTGGGCTACACCTTC.

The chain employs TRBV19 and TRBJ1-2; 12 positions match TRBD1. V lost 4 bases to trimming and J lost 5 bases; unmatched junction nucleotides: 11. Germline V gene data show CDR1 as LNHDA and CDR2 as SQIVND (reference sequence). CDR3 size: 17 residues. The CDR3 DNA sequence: TGTGCCAGTAGTACCCGGGACAGGGGGCTTGGGGAGTATGGCTACACCTTC. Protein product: CASSTRDRGLGEYGYTF.

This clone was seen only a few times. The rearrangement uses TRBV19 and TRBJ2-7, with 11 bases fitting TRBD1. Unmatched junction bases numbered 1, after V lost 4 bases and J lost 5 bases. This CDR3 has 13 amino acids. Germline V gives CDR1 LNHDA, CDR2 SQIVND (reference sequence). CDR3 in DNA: TGTGCCAGTAGTAGGGACAGGGGGGACGAGCAGTACGTC. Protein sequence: CASSRDRGDEQYV.

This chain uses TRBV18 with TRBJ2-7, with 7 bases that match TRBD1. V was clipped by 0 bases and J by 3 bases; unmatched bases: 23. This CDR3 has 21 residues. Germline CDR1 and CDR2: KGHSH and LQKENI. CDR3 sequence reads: CASSPPEKLTGRRGPYYEQYV. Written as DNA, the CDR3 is TGTGCCAGCTCACCACCGGAAAAGTTGACAGGGAGAAGGGGGCCCTACTACGAGCAGTACGTC.

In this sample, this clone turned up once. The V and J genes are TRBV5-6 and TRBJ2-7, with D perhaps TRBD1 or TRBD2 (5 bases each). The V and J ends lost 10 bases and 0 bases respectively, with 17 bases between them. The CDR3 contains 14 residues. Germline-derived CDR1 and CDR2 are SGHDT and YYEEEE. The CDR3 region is CAARRRGLSYEQYV. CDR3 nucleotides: TGTGCCGCCCGGAGACGGGGCCTCTCCTACGAGCAGTACGTC.

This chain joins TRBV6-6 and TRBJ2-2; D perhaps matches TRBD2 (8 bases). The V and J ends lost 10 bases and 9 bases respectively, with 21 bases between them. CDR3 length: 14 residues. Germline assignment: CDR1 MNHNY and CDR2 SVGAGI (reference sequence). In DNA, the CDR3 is TGTGCCACCATATACAGCGGGGGACAGCGGGAGCTGTTTTTT. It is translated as CATIYSGGQRELFF.

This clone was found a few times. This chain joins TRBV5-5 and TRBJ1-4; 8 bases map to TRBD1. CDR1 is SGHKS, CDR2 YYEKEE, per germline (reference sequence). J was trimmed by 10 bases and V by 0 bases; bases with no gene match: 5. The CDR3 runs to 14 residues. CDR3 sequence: CASSLAGQGGKLFF. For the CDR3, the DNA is TGTGCCAGCAGCTTGGCCGGACAGGGAGGAAAACTGTTTTTT.

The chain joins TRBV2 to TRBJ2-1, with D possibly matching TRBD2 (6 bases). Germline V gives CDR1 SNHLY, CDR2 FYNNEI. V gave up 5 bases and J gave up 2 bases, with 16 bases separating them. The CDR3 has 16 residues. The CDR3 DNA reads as TGTGCCAGCAGTCGATTAGCGGTCCTGGCCTACAATGAGCAGTTCTTC. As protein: CASSRLAVLAYNEQFF.

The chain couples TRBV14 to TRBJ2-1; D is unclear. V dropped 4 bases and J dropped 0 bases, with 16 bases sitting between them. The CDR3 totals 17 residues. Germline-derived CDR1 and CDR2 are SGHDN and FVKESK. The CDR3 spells CASSRHPSVSSYNEQFF. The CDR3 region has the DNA TGTGCCAGCAGCCGACACCCCTCCGTAAGCTCCTACAATGAGCAGTTCTTC.

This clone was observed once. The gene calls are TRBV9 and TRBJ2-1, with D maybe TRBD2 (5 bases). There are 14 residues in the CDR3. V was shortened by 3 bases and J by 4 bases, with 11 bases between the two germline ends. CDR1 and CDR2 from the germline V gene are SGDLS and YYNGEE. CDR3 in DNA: TGTGCCAGCAGCGCCGGACTCGAGTACAATGAGCAGTTCTTC. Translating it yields CASSAGLEYNEQFF. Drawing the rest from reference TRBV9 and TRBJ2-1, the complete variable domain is DSGVTQTPKHLITATGQRVTLRCSPRSGDLSVYWYQQSLDQGLQFLIQYYNGEERAKGNILERFSAQQFPDLHSELNLSSLELGDSALYFCASSAGLEYNEQFFGPGTRLTVL.

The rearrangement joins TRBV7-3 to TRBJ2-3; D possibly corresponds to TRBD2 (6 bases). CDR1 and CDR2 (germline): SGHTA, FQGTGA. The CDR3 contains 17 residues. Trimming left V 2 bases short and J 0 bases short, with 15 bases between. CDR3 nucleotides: TGTGCCAGCAGCTTATTACCCCCGGGGGTGAGCACAGATACGCAGTATTTT. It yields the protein CASSLLPPGVSTDTQYF.

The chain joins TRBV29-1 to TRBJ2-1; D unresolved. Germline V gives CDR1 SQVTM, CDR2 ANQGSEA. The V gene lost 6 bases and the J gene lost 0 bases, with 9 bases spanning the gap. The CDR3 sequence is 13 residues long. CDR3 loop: CSVDRISYNEQFF. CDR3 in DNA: TGCAGCGTAGACCGAATCTCCTACAATGAGCAGTTCTTC.

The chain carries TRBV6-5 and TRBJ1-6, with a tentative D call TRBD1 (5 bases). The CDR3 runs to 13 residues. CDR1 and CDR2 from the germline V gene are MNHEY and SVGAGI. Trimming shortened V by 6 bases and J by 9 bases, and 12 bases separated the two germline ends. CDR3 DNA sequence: TGTGCCAGCAGGGGGCAGGTGGGTTCACCCCTCCACTTT. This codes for CASRGQVGSPLHF.

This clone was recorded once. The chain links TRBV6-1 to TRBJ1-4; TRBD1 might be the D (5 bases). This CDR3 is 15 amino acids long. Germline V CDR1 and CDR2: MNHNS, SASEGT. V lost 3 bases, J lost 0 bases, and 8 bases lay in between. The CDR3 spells CASSEPGATNEKLFF. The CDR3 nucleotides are TGTGCCAGCAGTGAGCCGGGGGCAACTAATGAAAAACTGTTTTTT.

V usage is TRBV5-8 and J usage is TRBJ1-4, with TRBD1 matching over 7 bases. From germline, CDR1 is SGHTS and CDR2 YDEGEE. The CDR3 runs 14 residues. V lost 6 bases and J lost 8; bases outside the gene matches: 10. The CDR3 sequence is CASTPRGGWEKLFF. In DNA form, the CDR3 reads TGTGCCAGCACCCCCAGGGGGGGTTGGGAAAAACTGTTTTTT.

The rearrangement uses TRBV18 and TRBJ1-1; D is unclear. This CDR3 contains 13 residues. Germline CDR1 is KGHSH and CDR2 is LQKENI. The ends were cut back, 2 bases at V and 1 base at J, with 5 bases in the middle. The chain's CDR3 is CASSPIRNTEAFF. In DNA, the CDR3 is TGTGCCAGCTCACCAATTCGGAACACTGAAGCTTTCTTT.